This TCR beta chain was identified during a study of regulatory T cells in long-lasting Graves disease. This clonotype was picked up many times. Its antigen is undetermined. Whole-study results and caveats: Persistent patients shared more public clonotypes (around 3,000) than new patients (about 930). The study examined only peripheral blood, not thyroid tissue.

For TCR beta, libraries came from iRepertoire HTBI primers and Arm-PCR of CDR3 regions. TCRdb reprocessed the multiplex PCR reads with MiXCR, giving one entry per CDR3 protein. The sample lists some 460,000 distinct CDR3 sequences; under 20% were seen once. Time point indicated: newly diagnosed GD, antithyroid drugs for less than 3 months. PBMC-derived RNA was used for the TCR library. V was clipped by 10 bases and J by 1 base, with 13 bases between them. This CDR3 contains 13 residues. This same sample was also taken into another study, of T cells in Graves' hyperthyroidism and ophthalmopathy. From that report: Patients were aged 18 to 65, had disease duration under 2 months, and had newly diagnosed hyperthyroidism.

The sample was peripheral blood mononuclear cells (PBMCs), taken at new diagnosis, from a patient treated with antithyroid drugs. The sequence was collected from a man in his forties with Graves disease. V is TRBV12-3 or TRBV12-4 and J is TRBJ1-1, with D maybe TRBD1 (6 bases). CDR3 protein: CATQTGQNTEAFF. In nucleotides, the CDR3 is TGTGCCACACAAACAGGGCAGAACACTGAAGCTTTCTTT.